This is a list of T cell receptor beta chains from one sample in a study of regulatory T cells in long-lasting Graves disease. Via MiXCR, TCRdb re-called the multiplex PCR reads, giving one row per CDR3 protein. The sample carries 350,000 to 450,000 distinct CDR3 sequences, approximately 16% recorded once. The data also belong to a second study, concerning T cells in Graves' hyperthyroidism and ophthalmopathy.

Sequences were derived from peripheral blood mononuclear cells (PBMCs), sampled at new diagnosis, from a patient treated with antithyroid drugs. The source is a woman in her 40s with Graves disease. The CDR3 runs from the conserved cysteine through the conserved F or W. D genes are given only for firm matches. Size is omitted from some rows. Given values are once, few, many or a class for expanded clones.

v_call	d_call	j_call	clone_size	cdr3_aa	cdr3_nt
TRBV6-1	-	TRBJ1-2	many	CASTPRPGNYGYTF	TGTGCCAGCACCCCGAGACCAGGGAACTATGGCTACACCTTC
TRBV11-2	-	TRBJ2-3	-	CASIGDYWDTQYF	TGTGCCAGCATCGGCGACTACTGGGATACGCAGTATTTT
TRBV28	TRBD1	TRBJ1-4	many	CASSPRRGQGGEKLFF	TGTGCCAGCAGCCCTCGGCGGGGACAGGGTGGAGAAAAACTGTTTTTT
TRBV28	-	TRBJ1-6	many	CASSWGREVNSPLHF	TGTGCCAGCAGTTGGGGCAGGGAAGTAAATTCACCCCTCCACTTT
TRBV19	-	TRBJ1-5	-	CASSIVGGSEHF	TGTGCCAGTAGTATAGTGGGGGGCTCGGAGCATTTT
TRBV6-2/TRBV6-3	TRBD2	TRBJ2-1	many	CASSYSLRLAGKDEQFF	TGTGCCAGCAGTTACTCGTTGCGACTAGCGGGTAAGGATGAGCAGTTCTTC
TRBV12-3/TRBV12-4	-	TRBJ2-5	many	CASRQDWAGRETQYF	TGTGCCAGCAGACAAGACTGGGCGGGTCGGGAGACCCAGTACTTC
TRBV18	-	TRBJ2-2	few	CASSPRGQLTGELFF	TGTGCCAGCTCACCACGTGGACAGCTCACCGGGGAGCTGTTTTTT
TRBV7-8	-	TRBJ2-1	-	CASSLGRSREQFF	TGTGCCAGCAGCTTAGGTCGGTCCCGCGAGCAGTTCTTC
TRBV10-3	-	TRBJ2-1	many	CAISEPEGYNEQFF	TGTGCCATCAGTGAACCCGAAGGTTACAATGAGCAGTTCTTC
TRBV6-2/TRBV6-3	TRBD1	TRBJ1-2	many	CASSASDRGVYGYTF	TGTGCCAGCAGCGCCAGCGACAGGGGGGTCTATGGCTACACCTTC
TRBV5-4	-	TRBJ2-2	many	CASSLWGRSGELFF	TGTGCCAGCAGCTTATGGGGACGTTCCGGGGAGCTGTTTTTT
TRBV5-6	TRBD1	TRBJ1-1	many	CASSLVDRVNTEAFF	TGTGCCAGCAGCTTGGTCGACAGGGTGAACACTGAAGCTTTCTTT
TRBV11-2	-	TRBJ1-4	many	CASSLGEEKLFF	TGTGCCAGCAGCTTGGGAGAGGAAAAACTGTTTTTT
TRBV7-9	-	TRBJ1-4	-	CASSPGTATNEKLFF	TGTGCCAGCAGCCCGGGGACGGCAACTAATGAAAAACTGTTTTTT
TRBV7-9	-	TRBJ2-1	-	CASTPGLSNEQFF	TGTGCCAGCACCCCGGGTCTGAGCAATGAGCAGTTCTTC
TRBV25-1	-	TRBJ2-1	many	CASSVGSEQFF	TGTGCCAGCAGTGTGGGGAGTGAGCAGTTCTTC
TRBV30	TRBD2	TRBJ2-7	many	CAWSPRLAATYEQYF	TGTGCCTGGAGTCCCCGGCTAGCGGCAACGTACGAGCAGTACTTC
TRBV12-3/TRBV12-4	TRBD2	TRBJ2-7	-	CASSKGTSGLSYEQYF	TGTGCCAGCAGCAAGGGAACTAGCGGACTCTCCTACGAGCAGTACTTC
TRBV18	TRBD1	TRBJ1-4	few	CASSPRDRGPATNEKLFF	TGTGCCAGCTCACCCCGGGACAGGGGGCCTGCAACTAATGAAAAACTGTTTTTT
TRBV11-3	TRBD1	TRBJ1-3	few	CASSDFGTGGSSGNTIYF	TGTGCCAGCAGCGACTTCGGGACAGGGGGATCCTCTGGAAACACCATATATTTT
TRBV13	TRBD2	TRBJ2-2	many	CASSPTGLAGVGGELFF	TGTGCCAGCAGCCCAACGGGACTAGCGGGAGTTGGCGGGGAGCTGTTTTTT
TRBV20-1	-	TRBJ2-7	-	CSATPRTLSSYEQYF	TGCAGTGCTACCCCAAGGACCTTGAGCTCCTACGAGCAGTACTTC
TRBV29-1	-	TRBJ2-1	once	CSVEEGTRGRGNEQFF	TGCAGCGTTGAAGAGGGGACTAGGGGGCGAGGAAATGAGCAGTTCTTC
TRBV15	TRBD1	TRBJ1-5	many	CATSRDRGNQPQHF	TGTGCCACCAGCAGAGACAGGGGGAATCAGCCCCAGCATTTT
TRBV3-1	TRBD2	TRBJ2-2	many	CASSQGWVAGPNTGELFF	TGTGCCAGCAGCCAAGGGTGGGTAGCGGGACCGAACACCGGGGAGCTGTTTTTT
TRBV19	TRBD2	TRBJ2-3	many	CASSKTSGIDPDTQYF	TGTGCCAGTAGTAAGACTAGCGGGATTGACCCAGATACGCAGTATTTT
TRBV25-1	TRBD1	TRBJ2-1	-	CASSGAGTGTDNEQFF	TGTGCCAGCAGTGGGGCCGGGACAGGGACCGACAATGAGCAGTTCTTC
TRBV9	-	TRBJ2-1	-	CASSERALPFNEQFF	TGTGCCAGCAGCGAGCGGGCCCTGCCCTTTAATGAGCAGTTCTTC
TRBV5-8	TRBD1	TRBJ2-5	many	CASSVGQGNGGQETQYF	TGTGCCAGCAGCGTCGGACAGGGGAATGGAGGGCAAGAGACCCAGTACTTC
TRBV20-1	TRBD2	TRBJ2-3	few	CSARGVRRGRFTDTQYF	TGCAGTGCTAGGGGAGTTAGGCGCGGGAGGTTCACAGATACGCAGTATTTT
TRBV28	-	TRBJ2-6	many	CASSLPTRFSGANVLTF	TGTGCCAGCAGTCTCCCCACCCGGTTCTCTGGGGCCAACGTCCTGACTTTC
TRBV3-1	-	TRBJ2-2	many	CASSQDTEINTGELFF	TGTGCCAGCAGCCAAGATACAGAGATAAACACCGGGGAGCTGTTTTTT
TRBV27	-	TRBJ1-4	many	CARSGGADEKLFF	TGTGCCAGATCGGGGGGCGCGGATGAAAAACTGTTTTTT
TRBV11-2	TRBD2	TRBJ2-1	many	CASRGTSLLYNEQFF	TGTGCCAGCAGGGGGACTAGTTTACTTTACAATGAGCAGTTCTTC
TRBV12-3/TRBV12-4	-	TRBJ2-3	many	CASRAHTGIPGDTQYF	TGTGCCAGCAGGGCACACACAGGGATTCCGGGAGATACGCAGTATTTT
TRBV7-9	-	TRBJ1-5	many	CASSRPNQPQHF	TGTGCCAGCAGCCGGCCAAATCAGCCCCAGCATTTT
TRBV7-9	-	TRBJ1-6	many	CASIPGGGAEGNSPLHF	TGTGCCAGCATCCCAGGTGGAGGGGCTGAAGGTAATTCACCCCTCCACTTT
TRBV11-3	-	TRBJ2-7	-	CASSLPGTEIYEQYF	TGTGCCAGCAGCCTCCCGGGGACCGAGATCTACGAGCAGTACTTC
TRBV2	-	TRBJ1-6	many	CASSIGGFNSPLHF	TGTGCCAGCAGTATCGGGGGATTTAATTCACCCCTCCACTTT
TRBV20-1	-	TRBJ2-7	many	CSAKIPASDSYEQYF	TGCAGTGCTAAAATCCCGGCTAGCGACTCCTACGAGCAGTACTTC
TRBV6-1	-	TRBJ1-5	many	CASRSRGVWQPQHF	TGTGCCAGCAGGAGCCGCGGGGTTTGGCAGCCCCAGCATTTT
TRBV12-3/TRBV12-4	-	TRBJ2-7	many	CASSSDTYSYEQYF	TGTGCCAGCAGCTCCGACACTTACTCCTACGAGCAGTACTTC
TRBV27	-	TRBJ1-1	-	CAHPGLYTEAFF	TGTGCCCATCCGGGGTTGTACACTGAAGCTTTCTTT
TRBV29-1	TRBD1	TRBJ2-6	many	CSVRWDSLSSGANVLTF	TGCAGCGTTCGTTGGGACAGCCTTAGCTCTGGGGCCAACGTCCTGACTTTC
TRBV29-1	-	TRBJ2-3	few	CSGHSGSTDTQYF	TGCAGCGGCCACTCGGGGAGCACAGATACGCAGTATTTT
TRBV20-1	TRBD2	TRBJ2-2	many	CSAQLAGGRNTGELFF	TGCAGTGCTCAACTAGCGGGAGGGCGGAACACCGGGGAGCTGTTTTTT
TRBV30	TRBD2	TRBJ2-1	-	CAWSVTSYGFSEQFF	TGTGCCTGGAGTGTGACTAGCTATGGGTTCAGTGAGCAGTTCTTC
TRBV15	TRBD1	TRBJ2-7	many	CATSSPGQASSYEQYF	TGTGCCACCAGCAGTCCGGGACAGGCGAGCTCCTACGAGCAGTACTTC
TRBV12-3/TRBV12-4	-	TRBJ2-5	many	CASSFLEETQYF	TGTGCCAGCAGTTTTTTGGAAGAGACCCAGTACTTC
TRBV19	-	TRBJ1-1	few	CASRDLTNTEAFF	TGTGCCAGTCGGGACTTAACGAACACTGAAGCTTTCTTT
TRBV11-2	TRBD2	TRBJ2-7	-	CASSLGPSGTYEQYF	TGTGCCAGCAGCTTAGGTCCTAGCGGGACGTACGAGCAGTACTTC